These T cell receptor beta chains were read from a single sample in a study of blood T cell repertoires in COVID-19. Measured with immunoSEQ multiplex PCR; TCRdb has only the in-frame clones, and not every one. The sample lists about 220,000 clones; around 87% were seen once. The sequenced sample was PBMCs or T cells enriched from blood (not recorded which). Every receptor here comes from a man aged 25-45 years who had been exposed to COVID-19. Both conserved end residues are part of each CDR3. D genes are given only for firm matches. The size field is filled for only some rows; it gives once, few, many or a size class.

d_call j_call v_call clone_size cdr3_nt cdr3_aa
- TRBJ1-5 TRBV2 - TGTGCCAGCAACGGCGGGATTCTCAATCAGCCCCAGCATTTT CASNGGILNQPQHF
TRBD1 TRBJ1-2 TRBV2 - TGTGCCAGCAAGACGATCACAGGGGACTATGGCTACACCTTC CASKTITGDYGYTF
- TRBJ2-6 TRBV27 - TGTGCCAGCAGAGTGACAGGAGCTGGGGCCAACGTCCTGACTTTC CASRVTGAGANVLTF
TRBD1 TRBJ1-4 TRBV7-9 - TGTGCCAGCAGCTTAGTTCCGGGACAGCGAAATGAAAAACTGTTTTTT CASSLVPGQRNEKLFF
TRBD1 TRBJ1-4 TRBV5-1 - TGCGCCAGCAGCCGGGACAGGGCAGCGGAAAAACTGTTTTTT CASSRDRAAEKLFF
TRBD2 TRBJ2-3 TRBV7-9 - TGTGCCAGCAGCGCGGTGTGGCTAGCGGGGGGTAATACGCAGTATTTT CASSAVWLAGGNTQYF
- TRBJ2-2 TRBV7-7 - TGTGCCAGCAGCCCACGGACGGGAAACACCGGGGAGCTGTTTTTT CASSPRTGNTGELFF
TRBD1 TRBJ1-5 TRBV6-2/TRBV6-3 once TGTGCCAGCAGTTACTCGGACAGGGAGGGCCAGCCCCAGCATTTT CASSYSDREGQPQHF
- TRBJ1-2 TRBV5-6 - TGTGCCAGCAGCTTGGAATCTCGCTACACCTTC CASSLESRYTF
TRBD1 TRBJ1-5 TRBV30 few TGTGCCTGGAGTGTGGGGACAGGGTTTTTGCCCCAGCATTTT CAWSVGTGFLPQHF
- TRBJ2-7 TRBV10-2 - TGCGCCAGCAGTTTGCAGGGTTACGAGCAGTACTTC CASSLQGYEQYF